The subject of this entry is one TCR beta chain. This sample was taken from a study of cytomegalovirus exposure and HLA in healthy donors. Primers for the PCR totalled 60 Vbeta and 13 Jbeta. Produced via immunoSEQ multiplex PCR; TCRdb's table is partial and in-frame only. The sample records some 140,000 clones, around 75% being singletons. The sequence came from a female donor in good health and CMV-seronegative. Sequenced: PBMCs.

CDR3 region: CASSPRRGTYGYTF. The CDR3 bases are TGTGCCAGCTCACCACGGCGGGGGACCTATGGCTACACCTTC. The rearrangement joins TRBV18 to TRBJ1-2; D is possibly TRBD1 (5 bases). There are 14 residues in the CDR3. The germline V gene encodes CDR1 KGHSH and CDR2 LQKENI. V was shortened by 1 base and J by 4 bases, with 10 bases between the two germline ends.